The T cell receptor (beta chain) described here comes from a study of identical twins. TCRdb itself ran the 5' RACE reads through MiXCR, one entry per CDR3 protein. The sample has some 440,000 distinct CDR3 sequences; roughly 24% are singletons. CDR1 is MNHNY and CDR2 is SVGAGI in the germline V gene (reference sequence). The CDR3 loop spans 12 amino acids. Trimming shortened V by 7 bases and J by 3 bases, and 10 bases separated the two germline ends. The table lists this clonotype with many counts. These data also formed part of another study, on T cells expressing NK-cell markers.

The clonotype originates from a woman between 18 and 30 years old in good health. The V gene is TRBV6-6, the J gene TRBJ2-7; D perhaps matches TRBD1 (6 bases). The sample taken for sequencing was CD4+ T cells sorted from blood. CDR3 DNA: TGTGCCAGCATAGGCAGGGGCTACGAGCAGTACTTC. This translates into CASIGRGYEQYF.